What follows are 15 T cell receptor beta chains derived from one specimen sequenced in a study of T cell responses to AZD1222 COVID-19 vaccine. The method was immunoSEQ multiplex PCR; TCRdb's version includes in-frame clones alone and lacks a portion of them. The data contain roughly 200,000 clones, approximately 91% of them singletons. The material sequenced was peripheral blood, taken 28 days after the second AZD1222 dose. The receptor set was obtained from an adult who received the AZD1222 COVID-19 vaccine.

The chain carries TRBV19 and TRBJ2-6; a weak D match, TRBD1 (6 bases). This CDR3 has 18 residues. Germline CDR1 LNHDA, CDR2 SQIVND (reference sequence). Trimming left V 7 bases short and J 2 bases short, with 21 bases between. The DNA of the CDR3 is TGTGCCAGTACGGTCAGGGACAAAAAAATTGCTGGGGCCAACGTCCTGACTTTC. It translates to CASTVRDKKIAGANVLTF.

The chain joins TRBV18 to TRBJ1-1; 9 nucleotides match TRBD1. The germline CDR1 and CDR2 sequences are KGHSH and LQKENI. V trimming: 0 bases; J trimming: 2 bases; junction bases outside the gene matches: 10. The CDR3 contains 18 residues. In DNA, the CDR3 is TGTGCCAGCTCACCACCTTATCTTCCGGGACAGGGAAACACTGAAGCTTTCTTT. Encoded protein: CASSPPYLPGQGNTEAFF. The whole variable domain, remainder taken from reference TRBV18 and TRBJ1-1, is NAGVMQNPRHLVRRRGQEARLRCSPMKGHSHVYWYRQLPEEGLKFMVYLQKENIIDESGMPKERFSAEFPKEGPSILRIQQVVRGDSAAYFCASSPPYLPGQGNTEAFFGQGTRLTVV.

This chain joins TRBV7-9 and TRBJ1-2; 7 bases fit TRBD1. CDR3 size: 15 residues. Germline-derived CDR1 and CDR2 are SEHNR and FQNEAQ (reference sequence). J was trimmed by 7 bases and V by 1 base; bases with no gene match: 9. The CDR3 nucleotides read TGTGCCAGCAGCTTAGATACAGGGGCCGGGGCTGGCTACACCTTC. Its protein is CASSLDTGAGAGYTF.

This chain connects TRBV7-9 to TRBJ2-1; 9 bases map to TRBD1. Germline trimming cut 5 bases from V and 4 bases from J; bases unmatched to any gene: 9. Germline values: CDR1 SEHNR, CDR2 FQNEAQ (reference sequence). This CDR3 is built from 16 residues. CDR3 nucleotide sequence: TGTGCCAGCAGCCTCACGGGGACAGGGCGTTACAATGAGCAGTTCTTC. The encoded protein is CASSLTGTGRYNEQFF.

J is TRBJ2-7 and V is TRBV11-2; D unclear. Germline V lookup: CDR1 SGHAT, CDR2 FQNNGV. V was shortened by 2 bases and J by 1 base, with 9 bases between the two germline ends. This CDR3 is built from 14 residues. The CDR3 region has the DNA TGTGCCAGCAGCTTATCGGACCGTTCCTACGAGCAGTACTTC. Protein: CASSLSDRSYEQYF.

This chain links TRBV11-2 with TRBJ2-3; D is uncertain. The CDR3 length is 15 residues. Trimming stripped 1 base from V and 2 bases from J, with 10 bases between. Germline assignment: CDR1 SGHAT and CDR2 FQNNGV. The CDR3 here is CASSLAAPYTDTQYF. CDR3 coding DNA: TGTGCCAGCAGCTTAGCGGCCCCCTACACAGATACGCAGTATTTT.

The genes are TRBV11-2 and TRBJ2-1; 12 bases are shared with TRBD2. CDR3 length: 18 residues. Germline V gene sequence: CDR1 SGHAT, CDR2 FQNNGV. Unmatched junction bases numbered 9, after V lost 3 bases and J lost 3 bases. CDR3 sequence reads: CASSFLAGGPHDYNEQFF. In DNA form, the CDR3 reads TGTGCCAGCAGCTTCCTAGCGGGAGGGCCCCACGACTACAATGAGCAGTTCTTC.

The rearrangement links TRBV3-1 (or the pseudogene TRBV3-2) to TRBJ2-5; TRBD2 aligns across 15 bases. V lost 0 bases to trimming and J lost 4 bases; unmatched junction nucleotides: 9. Looked up from germline, CDR1 is LGHDT and CDR2 is YNNKEL (reference sequence). The CDR3 has 19 residues. Written as DNA, the CDR3 is TGTGCCAGCAGCCAAGAAAGGACTAGCGGGGGGGCGATCGGAGAGACCCAGTACTTC. Translating it yields CASSQERTSGGAIGETQYF.

This sequence joins TRBV4-2 and TRBJ1-2; D is unresolved. Germline values: CDR1 LGHNA, CDR2 YNFKEQ. This CDR3 has 15 amino acids. V lost 0 bases to trimming and J lost 7 bases, with 15 bases between them. In nucleotides, the CDR3 is TGTGCCAGCAGCCAAGATCCGGGCTGGTTTAGTGGCTACACCTTC. This codes for CASSQDPGWFSGYTF.

The chain joins TRBV11-3 to TRBJ2-2; no definite D call. CDR1 is SGHNT and CDR2 is YENEEA in the germline V gene. Trimming removed 5 bases at V and 3 bases at J, with 7 bases between. The CDR3 consists of 13 residues. In DNA form, the CDR3 reads TGTGCCAGCAGCGCCCACGACACCGGGGAGCTGTTTTTT. Translating gives CASSAHDTGELFF.

The chain links TRBV30 to TRBJ1-2; 8 bases are a match to TRBD1. The V gene's germline CDR1 is GTSNPN and CDR2 SVGIG (reference sequence). The CDR3 sequence is 13 residues long. The trim removed 8 bases at V and 4 bases at J, leaving 9 bases unmatched. The CDR3 DNA follows: TGTGCCCGCCAAGGACAGGGAGTCTATGGCTACACCTTC. Its protein is CARQGQGVYGYTF.

The chain employs TRBV3-1 (or the pseudogene TRBV3-2) and TRBJ1-3; no clear D gene. Germline V gives CDR1 LGHDT, CDR2 YNNKEL (reference sequence). V shed 4 bases and J shed 0 bases, with 10 bases lying between them. The CDR3 length is 15 residues. The CDR3 region is CASSPSYYSGNTIYF. The CDR3, as DNA: TGTGCCAGCAGCCCCTCCTATTACTCTGGAAACACCATATATTTT.

V and J are TRBV9 and TRBJ2-5; TRBD1 agrees at 7 bases. CDR3 length equals 15 residues. Trimming cost V 4 bases and J 2 bases; bases outside gene matches: 8. The germline gives CDR1 SGDLS, CDR2 YYNGEE. CDR3 sequence (DNA): TGTGCCAGCAGCTCGGGACAGTACACTCAAGAGACCCAGTACTTC. Translation gives CASSSGQYTQETQYF.

The chain combines TRBV6-2 or TRBV6-3 with TRBJ1-2; D not resolved. The ends were cut back, 2 bases at V and 10 bases at J, with 8 bases in the middle. Germline V lookup: CDR1 MNHEY, CDR2 SVGEGT. The CDR3 totals 11 residues. CDR3 amino acids: CASSYGFVYTF. CDR3 DNA sequence: TGTGCCAGCAGTTACGGGTTTGTCTACACCTTC.

The rearrangement links TRBV6-6 to TRBJ2-5; D is unclear. Between the trimmed V and J ends, which lost 0 bases and 2 bases, there was a span of 7 bases. The CDR3 runs to 14 residues. In germline, CDR1 is MNHNY, CDR2 SVGAGI (reference sequence). CDR3 in amino acids: CASSYSDQQETQYF. CDR3 in DNA: TGTGCCAGCAGTTACTCCGACCAACAAGAGACCCAGTACTTC.